This passage covers 2 T cell receptor beta chains from one sample sequenced in a study of blood T cell repertoires in COVID-19. Some clones are missing from TCRdb's copy, which holds only in-frame ones; the method was immunoSEQ multiplex PCR. The sample lists a few hundred thousand clones; 88% were seen once. Sequencing was done on a sample of peripheral blood. All receptors derive from a man between 60 and 75 years old who had recovered from COVID-19.

The chain employs TRBV7-9 and TRBJ2-3, with D perhaps matching TRBD2 (7 bases). Germline-derived CDR1 and CDR2 are SEHNR and FQNEAQ (reference sequence). Trimming removed 6 bases at V and 3 bases at J, with 16 bases between. CDR3 length: 15 residues. The CDR3, as DNA: TGTGCCAGCAGATCTCGGGGGGCCAATACAGATACGCAGTATTTT. Residues: CASRSRGANTDTQYF. The whole variable domain, remainder taken from reference TRBV7-9 and TRBJ2-3, is DTGVSQNPRHKITKRGQNVTFRCDPISEHNRLYWYRQTLGQGPEFLTYFQNEAQLEKSRLLSDRFSAERPKGSFSTLEIQRTEQGDSAMYLCASRSRGANTDTQYFGPGTRLTVL.

To note about this clone: The junction does not match germline at one end; this may be a read error. The rearrangement uses TRBV7-7 and TRBJ2-5, with TRBD2 identical over 11 bases. CDR3 length: 16 residues. The germline gives CDR1 SSHAT, CDR2 FNYEAQ (reference sequence). CDR3: CASSLGGPSGGQTQYF. The CDR3 coding sequence is TGTGCTAGCAGCTTAGGTGGTCCTAGCGGGGGGCAGACCCAGTACTTC.